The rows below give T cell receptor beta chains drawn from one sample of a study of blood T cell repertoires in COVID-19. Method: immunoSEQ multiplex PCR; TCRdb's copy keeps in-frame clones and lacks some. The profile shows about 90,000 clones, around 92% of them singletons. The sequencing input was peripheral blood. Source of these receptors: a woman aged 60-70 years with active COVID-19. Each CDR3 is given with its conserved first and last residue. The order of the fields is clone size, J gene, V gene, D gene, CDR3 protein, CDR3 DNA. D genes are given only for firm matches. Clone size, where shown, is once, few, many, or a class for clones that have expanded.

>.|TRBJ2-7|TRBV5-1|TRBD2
CASSWEGPPYEQYF
TGCGCCAGCAGCTGGGAGGGGCCCCCCTACGAGCAGTACTTC
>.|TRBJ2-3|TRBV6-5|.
CASSRGGNTDTQYF
TGTGCCAGCAGCCGGGGCGGGAACACAGATACGCAGTATTTT
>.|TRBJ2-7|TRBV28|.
CASSPGTFSYEQYF
TGTGCCAGCAGCCCCGGGACTTTTTCCTACGAGCAGTACTTC
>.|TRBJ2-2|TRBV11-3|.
CASSSSGLGAVGYTGELFF
TGTGCCAGCAGCTCTTCAGGACTGGGGGCTGTGGGGTACACCGGGGAGCTGTTTTTT
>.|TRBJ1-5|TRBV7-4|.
CASSLDQGKLNQPQHF
TGTGCCAGCAGCTTAGACCAGGGGAAACTAAATCAGCCCCAGCATTTT
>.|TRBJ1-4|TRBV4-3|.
CASSQGRGEKLFF
TGCGCCAGCAGCCAAGGACGGGGTGAAAAACTGTTTTTT
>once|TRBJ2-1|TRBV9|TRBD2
CASSPRLAGGDEQFF
TGTGCCAGCAGCCCTCGACTAGCGGGAGGGGATGAGCAGTTCTTC
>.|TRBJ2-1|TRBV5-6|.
CASSLEAGTPYNEQFF
TGTGCCAGCAGCTTGGAGGCGGGAACGCCCTACAATGAGCAGTTCTTC
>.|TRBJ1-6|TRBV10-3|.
CAISDPTDSPLHF
TGTGCCATCAGTGACCCTACAGATTCACCCCTCCACTTT
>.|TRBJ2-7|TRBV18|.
CASSPPSSGSYEQYF
TGTGCCAGCTCACCACCGTCCAGCGGCTCCTACGAGCAGTACTTC
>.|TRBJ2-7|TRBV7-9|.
CASSNLGAPNEQYF
TGTGCCAGCAGCAACCTAGGAGCCCCGAACGAGCAGTACTTC
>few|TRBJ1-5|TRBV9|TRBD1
CASSEGTGNQPQHF
TGTGCCAGCAGCGAAGGGACAGGCAATCAGCCCCAGCATTTT
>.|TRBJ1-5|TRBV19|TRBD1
CASSIWTGDQPQHF
TGTGCCAGTAGTATCTGGACAGGGGATCAGCCCCAGCATTTT
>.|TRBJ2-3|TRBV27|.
CASSLRTRPDTQYF
TGTGCCAGCAGTTTGAGGACAAGGCCAGATACGCAGTATTTT
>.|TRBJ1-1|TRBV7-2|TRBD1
CASSPRDRAGTAFF
TGTGCCAGCAGCCCCCGGGACAGGGCGGGAACGGCTTTCTTT
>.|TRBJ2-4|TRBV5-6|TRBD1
CASSLAGGQNIQYF
TGTGCCAGCAGCTTGGCAGGGGGCCAAAACATTCAGTACTTC
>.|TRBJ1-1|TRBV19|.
CASSAPGSGTEAFF
TGTGCCAGTAGTGCCCCCGGGTCGGGGACTGAAGCTTTCTTT
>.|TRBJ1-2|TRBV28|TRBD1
CASSALPGQGYGYTF
TGTGCCAGCAGTGCATTACCGGGACAGGGCTATGGCTACACCTTC
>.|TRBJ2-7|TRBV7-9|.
CASSLSVSYEQYF
TGTGCCAGCAGCTTATCTGTTTCCTACGAGCAGTACTTC
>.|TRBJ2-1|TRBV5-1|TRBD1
CASSSTGGSYNEQFF
TGCGCCAGCAGCTCGACAGGGGGTTCCTACAATGAGCAGTTCTTC
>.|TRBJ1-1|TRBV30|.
CAWSPSGNTEAFF
TGTGCCTGGAGCCCCTCGGGGAACACTGAAGCTTTCTTT
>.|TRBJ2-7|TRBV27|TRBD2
CASSPPLAVEQYF
TGTGCCAGCAGTCCCCCTCTAGCGGTCGAGCAGTACTTC
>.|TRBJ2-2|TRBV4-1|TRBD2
CASSHGNAGGTTGELFF
TGCGCCAGCAGCCACGGGAACGCGGGAGGGACGACCGGGGAGCTGTTTTTT
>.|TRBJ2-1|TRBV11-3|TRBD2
CASSLEGTSEYNEQFF
TGTGCCAGCAGCTTAGAAGGGACTAGCGAATACAATGAGCAGTTCTTC
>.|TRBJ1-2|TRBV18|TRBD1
CASSPGQAFTQYGYTF
TGTGCCAGCTCACCTGGACAGGCGTTTACTCAATATGGCTACACCTTC
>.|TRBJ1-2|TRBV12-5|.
CASGLVANYGYTF
TGTGCTAGTGGTTTGGTAGCCAACTATGGCTACACCTTC
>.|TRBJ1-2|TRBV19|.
CASSDGGIGVLRWNGYTF
TGTGCCAGTAGTGACGGGGGGATCGGAGTTTTGCGGTGGAATGGCTACACCTTC
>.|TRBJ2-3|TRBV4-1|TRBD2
CASSQVTSGGNTDTQYF
TGCGCCAGCAGCCAAGTGACTAGCGGGGGGAATACAGATACGCAGTATTTT
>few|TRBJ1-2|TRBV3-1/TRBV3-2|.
CASSLDGRGYTF
TGTGCCAGCAGCCTAGACGGTCGTGGCTACACCTTC
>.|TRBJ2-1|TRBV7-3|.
CASSSVGPYNEQFF
TGTGCCAGCAGCTCAGTGGGCCCCTACAATGAGCAGTTCTTC
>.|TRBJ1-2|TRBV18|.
CASSPPSGRLNGYTF
TGTGCCAGCTCACCCCCAAGTGGGAGGCTAAATGGCTACACCTTC
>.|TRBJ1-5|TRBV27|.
CASSQLGTPIGQPQHF
TGTGCCAGCAGTCAGCTCGGGACACCGATAGGTCAGCCCCAGCATTTT
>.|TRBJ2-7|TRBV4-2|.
CASSQDPRYEQYF
TGTGCCAGCAGCCAAGATCCCCGCTACGAGCAGTACTTC
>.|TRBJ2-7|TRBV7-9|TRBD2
CASSPRRSGGYEQYF
TGTGCCAGCAGCCCCCGAAGATCGGGGGGCTACGAGCAGTACTTC
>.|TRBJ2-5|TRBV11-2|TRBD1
CASTPGGQETQYF
TGTGCCAGCACCCCAGGGGGACAAGAGACCCAGTACTTC
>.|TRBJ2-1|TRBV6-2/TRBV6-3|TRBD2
CASSPSSGGYYNEQFF
TGTGCCAGCAGCCCCTCTAGCGGGGGGTACTACAATGAGCAGTTCTTC
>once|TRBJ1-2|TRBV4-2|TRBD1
CASSRLQGEGGGYTF
TGTGCCAGCAGCCGATTACAGGGGGAAGGTGGTGGCTACACCTTC
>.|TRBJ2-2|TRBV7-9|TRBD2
CASSQSTSGRRTGELFF
TGTGCCAGCAGCCAGTCGACTAGCGGGAGGAGAACCGGGGAGCTGTTTTTT
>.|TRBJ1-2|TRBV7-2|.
CASSTGDGRANYGYTF
TGTGCCAGCAGCACGGGGGACGGAAGAGCTAACTATGGCTACACCTTC
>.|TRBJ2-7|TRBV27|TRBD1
CASKDRDYEQYF
TGTGCCAGCAAGGACAGGGACTACGAGCAGTACTTC
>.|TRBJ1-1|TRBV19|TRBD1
CASSKGQKNTEAFF
TGTGCCAGTAGTAAGGGACAGAAGAACACTGAAGCTTTCTTT
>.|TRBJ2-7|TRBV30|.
CAWSGESEQYF
TGTGCCTGGAGTGGAGAGTCCGAGCAGTACTTC
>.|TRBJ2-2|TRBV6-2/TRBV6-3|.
CASSYPGKGSGELFF
TGTGCCAGCAGTTACCCAGGGAAGGGATCCGGGGAGCTGTTTTTT
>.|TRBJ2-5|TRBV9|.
CASSGSRGQETQYF
TGTGCCAGCAGCGGATCGAGGGGGCAAGAGACCCAGTACTTC
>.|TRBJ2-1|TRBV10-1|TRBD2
CASSSSGTSGSYEQFF
TGCGCCAGCAGTTCCTCCGGGACTAGCGGGAGTTATGAGCAGTTCTTC
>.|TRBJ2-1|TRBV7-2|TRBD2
CASSSGTSRIREEQFF
TGTGCCAGCAGCTCGGGGACTAGCCGGATCAGAGAGGAGCAGTTCTTC
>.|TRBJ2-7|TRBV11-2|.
CASSLDQTETYEQYF
TGTGCCAGCAGCTTAGATCAGACAGAAACCTACGAGCAGTACTTC
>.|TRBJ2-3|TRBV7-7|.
CASSLGTGRTDTQYF
TGTGCCAGCAGCTTAGGAACAGGGCGCACAGATACGCAGTATTTT
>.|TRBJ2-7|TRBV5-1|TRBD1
CASRKGAGAAYEQYF
TGCGCCAGCAGGAAGGGGGCAGGGGCGGCGTACGAGCAGTACTTC
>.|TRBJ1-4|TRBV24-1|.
CATSDSPGGTLFF
TGTGCCACCAGTGATTCACCGGGAGGAACACTGTTTTTT
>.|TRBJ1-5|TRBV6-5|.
CACSQRGNQPQHF
TGTGCCTGCTCGCAGCGGGGCAATCAGCCCCAGCATTTT
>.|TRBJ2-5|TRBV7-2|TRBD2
CASSRGRTSGQETQYF
TGTGCCAGCAGCAGGGGGCGGACTAGCGGCCAAGAGACCCAGTACTTC
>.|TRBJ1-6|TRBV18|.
CASSPGGHNNSPLHF
TGTGCCAGCTCACCGGGGGGGCATAATAATTCACCCCTCCACTTT